Listed below are T cell receptor beta chains from one sample, sequenced in a study of stem cell transplantation in POMP-related autoinflammatory disease. Assay used: immunoSEQ multiplex PCR; TCRdb lists only in-frame clones, some missing. The sample has some 9,400 clones, 70% to 80% seen once. Sequencing was performed on CD4+ T cells from PBMCs, taken after stem cell transplantation. All receptors derive from a human patient with POMP-related autoinflammation and immune dysregulation (PRAID). Some of these T cells may belong to the graft donor. The CDR3 runs from the conserved cysteine through the conserved F or W. D genes are given only for firm matches. Clone size is not always given. Where it is, it says once, few, many or a class for expanded clones.

j_gene,abundance,d_gene,len,v_gene,CDR3aa,CDR3nt
TRBJ1-1,once,TRBD1,14,TRBV7-3,CASSPGQGHTEAFF,TGTGCCAGCAGCCCCGGACAGGGCCACACTGAAGCTTTCTTT
TRBJ1-5,.,.,16,TRBV18,CASSQFTGNSNQPQHF,TGTGCCAGCTCCCAATTCACGGGTAATAGCAATCAGCCCCAGCATTTT
TRBJ2-1,.,TRBD1,16,TRBV7-9,CASSLRQGIRYNEQFF,TGTGCCAGCAGCCTGCGACAGGGTATACGTTACAATGAGCAGTTCTTC
TRBJ2-5,.,TRBD2,15,TRBV7-3,CASSPGLAIQETQYF,TGTGCCAGCAGCCCAGGACTAGCGATTCAAGAGACCCAGTACTTC
TRBJ2-7,.,TRBD2,15,TRBV5-1,CASSEGLAGGYEQYF,TGCGCCAGCAGCGAGGGACTAGCGGGAGGCTACGAGCAGTACTTC
TRBJ2-7,few,TRBD2,14,TRBV11-3,CASSLSGNSYEQYF,TGTGCCAGCAGTCTAAGCGGGAACTCCTACGAGCAGTACTTC
TRBJ1-4,.,TRBD1,15,TRBV11-2,CASSSRGQGWEKLFF,TGTGCCAGCAGCTCCCGGGGACAGGGGTGGGAAAAACTGTTTTTT
TRBJ2-1,once,TRBD2,16,TRBV7-2,CASSYSGTRRTHEQFF,TGTGCCAGCAGTTATAGCGGGACCCGCCGAACCCATGAGCAGTTCTTC
TRBJ2-7,.,.,16,TRBV3-1/TRBV3-2,CAAAAGTSPRSYGQYF,TGTGCCGCAGCAGCCGGGACGAGCCCCCGGTCCTACGGGCAGTACTTC
TRBJ1-3,.,.,16,TRBV6-9,CASSPAEQREGNTIYF,TGTGCCAGCAGCCCGGCCGAACAACGGGAGGGAAACACCATATATTTT
TRBJ2-6,.,TRBD1,16,TRBV19,CASTLTGGNGANVLTF,TGTGCCAGTACCTTGACAGGGGGGAATGGGGCCAACGTCCTGACTTTC
TRBJ2-7,.,TRBD1,15,TRBV24-1,CATSETGTGVHEQYF,TGTGCCACCAGTGAAACCGGGACAGGGGTCCACGAGCAGTACTTC
TRBJ1-5,.,.,18,TRBV6-2/TRBV6-3,CASSYSRGAGSGNQPQHF,TGTGCCAGCAGTTACTCGCGCGGTGCAGGGAGTGGTAATCAGCCCCAGCATTTT
TRBJ2-3,.,.,13,TRBV30,CAWSPSYGDTQYF,TGTGCCTGGAGTCCTTCGTATGGAGATACGCAGTATTTT
TRBJ1-2,.,.,14,TRBV2,CASSFSRTDYGYTF,TGTGCCAGCAGTTTCTCCCGGACGGACTATGGCTACACCTTC
TRBJ2-1,.,TRBD2,18,TRBV27,CASTAPGLAGPSYNEQFF,TGTGCCAGCACCGCGCCGGGACTAGCGGGACCTTCCTACAATGAGCAGTTCTTC
TRBJ1-2,once,TRBD1,14,TRBV18,CASSPRTGAYGYTF,TGTGCCAGCTCACCTCGGACAGGGGCCTATGGCTACACCTTC
TRBJ2-3,once,.,17,TRBV10-3,CAISESGTVRSTDTQYF,TGTGCCATCAGTGAGTCGGGGACTGTAAGGAGCACAGATACGCAGTATTTT
TRBJ2-1,.,.,11,TRBV30,CAWSLYNEQFF,TGTGCCTGGAGTTTGTACAATGAGCAGTTCTTC
TRBJ2-7,.,.,16,TRBV19,CASSTIGGATSYEQYF,TGTGCCAGTAGTACCATAGGGGGAGCTACCTCCTACGAGCAGTACTTC
TRBJ2-5,.,TRBD2,15,TRBV7-2,CASSFRTSGEETQYF,TGTGCCAGCAGCTTCCGGACTAGCGGGGAAGAGACCCAGTACTTC
TRBJ1-5,once,.,13,TRBV29-1,CSVGRDSNQPQHF,TGCAGCGTTGGACGAGATAGCAATCAGCCCCAGCATTTT
TRBJ2-7,.,.,18,TRBV11-2,CASSTTYLDYFGGYEQYF,TGTGCCAGCAGTACTACATACCTGGATTATTTTGGAGGCTACGAGCAGTACTTC
TRBJ1-2,.,.,13,TRBV10-3,CAISGKQNYGYTF,TGTGCCATCAGTGGGAAGCAGAACTATGGCTACACCTTC
TRBJ2-5,.,TRBD2,15,TRBV7-3,CASSLGTSAEETQYF,TGTGCCAGCAGCTTAGGGACTAGCGCCGAAGAGACCCAGTACTTC
TRBJ2-7,.,.,14,TRBV6-1,CASSLAPSGYEQYF,TGTGCCAGCAGCCTGGCCCCAAGTGGGTATGAGCAGTACTTC
TRBJ1-5,few,.,15,TRBV5-4,CASTKRTAGNQPQHF,TGTGCCAGCACCAAACGTACAGCCGGCAATCAGCCCCAGCATTTT
TRBJ2-2,.,.,14,TRBV6-4,CASKGAANTGELFF,TGTGCCAGCAAAGGAGCCGCGAACACCGGGGAGCTGTTTTTT
TRBJ1-1,.,.,11,TRBV20-1,CSTAGDTEAFF,TGCAGTACCGCAGGGGACACTGAAGCTTTCTTT
TRBJ2-2,.,TRBD2,18,TRBV30,CAWSDPGLAGLNTGELFF,TGTGCCTGGAGCGATCCGGGACTAGCGGGACTAAACACCGGGGAGCTGTTTTTT
TRBJ2-5,.,TRBD2,18,TRBV24-1,CATSDSGLAGARGETQYF,TGTGCCACCAGTGATTCCGGACTAGCGGGAGCGAGGGGAGAGACCCAGTACTTC
TRBJ2-7,.,.,13,TRBV7-3,CASSSTTWDEQYF,TGTGCCAGCAGCTCAACGACTTGGGACGAGCAGTACTTC
TRBJ2-3,.,.,15,TRBV5-1,CASSFLRQGPDTQYF,.
TRBJ2-1,.,TRBD2,15,TRBV11-3,CASSLGTSDYNEQFF,TGTGCCAGCAGCTTAGGGACTAGCGACTACAATGAGCAGTTCTTC
TRBJ1-1,.,.,13,TRBV19,CASSDRQNTEAFF,TGTGCCAGTAGTGACAGGCAGAACACTGAAGCTTTCTTT
TRBJ2-1,.,.,18,TRBV7-3,CASSPRGLDKGDYNEQFF,TGTGCCAGCAGCCCAAGGGGTCTGGACAAGGGGGATTACAATGAGCAGTTCTTC
TRBJ2-7,.,TRBD1,13,TRBV6-5,CASGYRGRNEQYF,TGTGCCAGCGGATACAGGGGAAGGAACGAGCAGTACTTC
TRBJ1-4,.,TRBD1,16,TRBV2,CASSRRQGATNEKLFF,TGTGCCAGCAGCAGAAGACAGGGTGCAACTAATGAAAAACTGTTTTTT
TRBJ1-5,.,.,17,TRBV27,CASSLPDGPLGNQPQHF,TGTGCCAGCAGTTTACCAGACGGGCCCCTCGGCAATCAGCCCCAGCATTTT
TRBJ1-1,few,.,16,TRBV5-1,CASSPSDGAGGTEAFF,TGCGCCAGCAGCCCGTCGGACGGGGCTGGTGGCACTGAAGCTTTCTTT
TRBJ2-1,.,.,13,TRBV7-2,CASSQGYDREQFF,TGTGCCAGCAGCCAAGGTTACGACCGTGAGCAGTTCTTC
TRBJ2-7,.,.,16,TRBV7-8,CASSYGTAGTPREQYF,TGTGCCAGCAGCTACGGGACGGCCGGGACTCCACGGGAGCAGTACTTC
TRBJ2-7,.,.,14,TRBV11-3,CASSKSGSIYEQYF,TGTGCCAGCAGCAAATCGGGATCCATCTACGAGCAGTACTTC
TRBJ2-5,.,TRBD1,15,TRBV9,CASSIDGQGGETQYF,TGTGCCAGCAGCATCGACGGACAGGGCGGGGAGACCCAGTACTTC
TRBJ2-2,.,TRBD1,16,TRBV25-1,CASRQTLRQGTGELFF,TGTGCCAGCAGGCAAACTCTTCGACAGGGAACCGGGGAGCTGTTTTTT
TRBJ2-1,.,TRBD1,16,TRBV5-6,CASSLRQGSGYNEQFF,TGTGCCAGCAGCCTACGACAGGGTTCAGGCTACAATGAGCAGTTCTTC
TRBJ2-7,.,TRBD2,14,TRBV6-5,CASKKAGGRYEQYF,TGTGCCAGCAAAAAAGCGGGAGGGCGATACGAGCAGTACTTC
TRBJ1-2,.,TRBD1,17,TRBV6-2/TRBV6-3,CASSYRRGRGSIYGYTF,TGTGCCAGCAGTTACCGAAGGGGGCGCGGAAGTATCTATGGCTACACCTTC
TRBJ2-1,.,.,13,TRBV2,CASCFVGSHEQFF,TGTGCCAGCTGCTTTGTCGGGAGTCATGAGCAGTTCTTC
TRBJ2-3,.,TRBD1,15,TRBV7-9,CASSLVAGGSDTQYF,TGTGCCAGCAGCTTAGTGGCAGGGGGCTCGGATACGCAGTATTTT
TRBJ2-1,.,.,14,TRBV6-5,CASSSRTVYNEQFF,TGTGCCAGCAGTTCCCGGACAGTTTACAATGAGCAGTTCTTC